Below are 15 T cell receptor beta chains sequenced from a single sample in a study of blood T cell repertoires in COVID-19. Data came from immunoSEQ multiplex PCR; TCRdb stores just in-frame clones and leaves some out. The sample lists some 130,000 clones; 80% to 90% were seen once. The sample consisted of PBMCs or T cells enriched from blood (not recorded which). Receptors were obtained from a woman between 45 and 60 years old who had recovered from COVID-19.

J is TRBJ2-6 and V is TRBV12-5; 7 bases fit TRBD1. Germline loops: CDR1 LGHNT, CDR2 FRNRAP. CDR3 length: 14 amino acids. V trimming: 6 bases; J trimming: 4 bases; junction bases outside the gene matches: 3. As DNA, the CDR3 is TGTGCTAGTGGAACGGGACAGGGGGCCAACGTCCTGACTTTC. This translates into CASGTGQGANVLTF.

The V call is TRBV11-2, the J call TRBJ2-1; D is undetermined. V gave up 8 bases and J gave up 0 bases, with 14 bases separating them. Germline V lookup: CDR1 SGHAT, CDR2 FQNNGV. The CDR3 is made up of 15 amino acids. The CDR3 protein is CASSLGGSSYNEQFF. In DNA form, the CDR3 reads TGTGCCAGCTCCTTAGGTGGCAGCTCCTACAATGAGCAGTTCTTC.

With regard to this clone: Additional DNA sequences in this sample encode the identical CDR3. The rearrangement links TRBV27 to TRBJ2-7; no clear D. V was shortened by 5 bases and J by 0 bases, with 5 bases between the two germline ends. CDR1 is MNHEY and CDR2 is SMNVEV in the germline V gene (reference sequence). The length of the CDR3 is 12 residues. CDR3 sequence (DNA): TGTGCCAGCAGTGGTAGCTCCTACGAGCAGTACTTC. Protein sequence: CASSGSSYEQYF.

The chain has TRBV6-1 and TRBJ2-7, with D perhaps matching TRBD1 (5 bases). Germline V gives CDR1 MNHNS, CDR2 SASEGT. The CDR3 is made up of 14 amino acids. V lost 5 bases and J 0 bases, leaving 11 bases between the germline ends. CDR3 nucleotides: TGTGCCAGCAGTTTATCGGACAACTCCTACGAGCAGTACTTC. Translation: CASSLSDNSYEQYF.

This clone was observed a handful of times. The chain couples TRBV7-2 to TRBJ1-5; D not certain. The V gene lost 5 bases and the J gene lost 0 bases, with 11 bases spanning the gap. Germline loops: CDR1 SGHTA, CDR2 FQGNSA. CDR3 size: 15 residues. CDR3: CASSLGAYSNQPQHF. The DNA for the CDR3 is TGTGCCAGCAGCCTGGGAGCTTATAGCAATCAGCCCCAGCATTTT.

The chain couples TRBV7-8 to TRBJ2-7; D possibly corresponds to TRBD1 (6 bases). The ends were cut back, 3 bases at V and 2 bases at J, with 8 bases in the middle. The CDR3 sequence is 13 residues long. Germline values: CDR1 SGHVS, CDR2 FQNEAQ. CDR3 region: CASSLRGTYEQYF. DNA for the CDR3: TGTGCCAGCAGCTTGAGGGGGACCTACGAGCAGTACTTC.

CDR3 residues: CASSQPIQGPEAFF. In nucleotides, the CDR3 is TGCGCCAGCAGCCAACCTATACAGGGGCCTGAAGCTTTCTTT. V gene TRBV4-1 combines with J gene TRBJ1-1; 7 nucleotides line up with TRBD1. Germline-derived CDR1 and CDR2 are MGHRA and YSYEKL. V lost 2 bases, J lost 6 bases, and 6 bases stayed unmatched. The CDR3 loop spans 14 amino acids.

V and J are TRBV2 and TRBJ2-5; TRBD1 matches at 9 bases. This CDR3 comprises 18 residues. Trimming at V came to 10 bases and at J to 5 bases, leaving 23 bases not matched to a gene. Germline CDR1 SNHLY, CDR2 FYNNEI. DNA for the CDR3: TGTGCCACCAGGGGACGTCCTGGGACAGGGATATTGCGGGAGACCCAGTACTTC. Translated: CATRGRPGTGILRETQYF.

The rearrangement links TRBV5-1 to TRBJ2-7, with 12 nucleotides matching TRBD1. CDR1 is SGHRS, CDR2 YFSETQ, per germline. CDR3 length equals 13 residues. The trim removed 7 bases at V and 6 bases at J, leaving 5 bases unmatched. The CDR3 is CASLGQGAGEQYF. In DNA, the CDR3 is TGCGCCAGCCTGGGACAGGGGGCCGGCGAGCAGTACTTC.

This sequence joins TRBV6-5 and TRBJ1-1; 7 positions agree with TRBD1. The CDR3 is made up of 14 amino acids. CDR1 MNHEY and CDR2 SVGAGI come from the germline V gene. The junction had 6 bases not matched to a gene; V was cut back by 5 bases and J by 3 bases. The CDR3 DNA is TGTGCCAGCAGTCCTCTAACAGGGGACACTGAAGCTTTCTTT. As protein: CASSPLTGDTEAFF.

This rearrangement joins TRBV7-2 to TRBJ2-3; no reliable D call. Trimming took 4 bases from V and 1 from J, leaving 15 bases between them. This CDR3 has 16 amino acids. Germline values: CDR1 SGHTA, CDR2 FQGNSA. The CDR3 DNA is TGTGCCAGCAGCTCAACCAGACTGGTCGGCACAGATACGCAGTATTTT. It is translated as CASSSTRLVGTDTQYF.

This clone was seen just once. The genes are TRBV2 and TRBJ1-3; D is possibly TRBD1 (5 bases). Germline CDR1 and CDR2: SNHLY and FYNNEI. This CDR3 has 14 amino acids. Deletions cut 3 bases from V and 2 bases from J, with 8 bases between. CDR3 sequence reads: CASSEGTAGNTIYF. CDR3 DNA sequence: TGTGCCAGCAGTGAGGGGACTGCTGGAAACACCATATATTTT.

The chain combines TRBV6-5 with TRBJ2-7; no firm D call. CDR3 length equals 14 residues. V lost 0 bases, J lost 7 bases, and 13 bases lay in between. The germline CDR1 and CDR2 sequences are MNHEY and SVGAGI. The CDR3 region has the DNA TGTGCCAGCAGTTACTCACCCTCCCACCGGGAGCAGTACTTC. Encoded protein: CASSYSPSHREQYF.

The V call is TRBV7-6, the J call TRBJ2-2; the D gene is possibly TRBD2 (5 bases). Germline-derived CDR1 and CDR2 are SGHVS and FNYEAQ. Trimming shortened V by 5 bases and J by 6 bases, and 16 bases separated the two germline ends. This CDR3 spans 15 amino acids. The CDR3 bases are TGTGCCAGCAGCACGGGGTCAAACGGCGCCGGGGAGCTGTTTTTT. Amino acids: CASSTGSNGAGELFF.

This clone came up once. The V and J genes are TRBV9 and TRBJ2-5; 10 bases align to TRBD2. V dropped 3 bases and J dropped 5; count of bases not matched to a gene: 13. CDR3 length: 17 amino acids. Germline CDR1 is SGDLS and CDR2 is YYNGEE. The CDR3 region is CASSANLQRGGVETQYF. CDR3 in DNA: TGTGCCAGCAGCGCTAACCTACAGCGGGGGGGCGTGGAGACCCAGTACTTC.